This T cell receptor beta chain was sequenced in a study of shared clonotypes between healthy human individuals. In germline, CDR1 is LGHNA, CDR2 YSLEER. The length of the CDR3 is 17 residues. After removal of 0 bases from V and 6 bases from J, the junction contained 8 bases not matched to a gene. Generated by immunoSEQ multiplex PCR, the TCRdb table keeps only in-frame clones and is missing some. The data contain 1,500,000 or so clones, roughly 96% of them singletons. Sequencing input: naive CD4+ T cells sorted from blood. The subset denotes: CD45RA+ positively selected. The V call is TRBV4-3, the J call TRBJ2-1, with 10 bases lining up with TRBD2. This clonotype was sampled from a man in his thirties or forties in good health. CDR3: CASSQEGGGLATNEQFF. The CDR3 region has the DNA TGCGCCAGCAGCCAAGAGGGTGGGGGACTAGCGACCAATGAGCAGTTCTTC.